Each of the 11 T cell receptor beta chains below was sequenced from the same sample in a study of patients and donors after allogeneic stem cell transplantation. In TCRdb, the RT-PCR reads were re-called with MiXCR into one record per CDR3 protein. The profile covers some 230,000 distinct CDR3 sequences, with 14% appearing a single time and 9.5% to 13% taken by the ten largest. The specimen was blood, either unsorted or a sorted T cell fraction (not recorded which). These receptor sequences come from a human donor who was either an allogeneic HSCT recipient or a stem cell or donor lymphocyte infusion donor (not recorded which). It is not recorded whose cells these are; they may come from a transplant donor.

The chain combines TRBV6-2 or TRBV6-3 with TRBJ2-2; 12 bases map to TRBD2. CDR3 size: 17 residues. V lost 2 bases and J lost 1; bases outside the gene matches: 2. Germline lookup yields CDR1 MNHEY and CDR2 SVGEGT. CDR3 residues: CASSYPTSGGNTGELFF. The DNA of the CDR3 is TGTGCCAGCAGTTACCCGACTAGCGGGGGGAACACCGGGGAGCTGTTTTTT.

The chain joins TRBV5-1 to TRBJ2-5; 8 positions match TRBD1. The V segment lost 4 bases and the J segment 5 bases; nucleotides outside the gene matches: 4. Germline V CDR1 and CDR2: SGHRS, YFSETQ. The length of the CDR3 is 13 residues. The CDR3 DNA sequence: TGCGCCAGCAGCACGGGGGACAGGGAGACCCAGTACTTC. Encoded protein: CASSTGDRETQYF.

This clonotype was recorded many times. The chain is built from TRBV15 and TRBJ1-3, with no clear D. V was shortened by 0 bases and J by 8 bases, with 8 bases between the two germline ends. The CDR3 is made up of 13 amino acids. Looked up from germline, CDR1 is LNHNV and CDR2 is YYDKDF (reference sequence). DNA of the CDR3: TGTGCCACCAGCAGAGACCTCGGTGACACCATATATTTT. Protein sequence: CATSRDLGDTIYF.

This clonotype has only a few counts. The gene calls are TRBV5-3 and TRBJ2-7; D is uncertain. TRBV5-3 is designated an ORF whose function remains uncertain. CDR3 length equals 13 residues. V lost 0 bases and J lost 3, with 7 bases in between. CDR3 nucleotides: TGTGCCAGAAGCTTGGTCAGATTCTACGAGCAGTACTTC. Residues: CARSLVRFYEQYF.

The V call is TRBV7-2, the J call TRBJ1-1, with D tentatively TRBD1 (5 bases). Germline assignment: CDR1 SGHTA and CDR2 FQGNSA. The CDR3 extends over 13 amino acids. Between the trimmed V and J ends, which lost 5 bases and 4 bases, there was a span of 11 bases. The DNA of the CDR3 is TGTGCCAGCAGCGTAAAGAGGGGCACTGAAGCTTTCTTT. As protein: CASSVKRGTEAFF.

J is TRBJ1-5 and V is TRBV20-1; TRBD1 matches 7 bases. Germline CDR1 and CDR2: DFQATT and SNEGSKA (reference sequence). CDR3 size: 13 residues. V was pared by 6 bases and J by 6 bases, with 8 bases of the junction left unmatched. CDR3 protein: CSARHRGGQPQHF. The CDR3, as DNA: TGCAGTGCCAGACACAGGGGAGGTCAGCCCCAGCATTTT.

V is TRBV18 and J is TRBJ1-5, with 10 bases matching TRBD1. Germline V gives CDR1 KGHSH, CDR2 LQKENI. The CDR3 sequence is 13 residues long. V shed 10 bases and J 7 bases; nucleotides not matched to a gene: 7. In nucleotides, the CDR3 is TGTGCCACCTCTGGGGGACAGGGGCAGCCCCAGCATTTT. Translated, it gives CATSGGQGQPQHF. The variable domain in full, with the rest retrieved from reference TRBV18 and TRBJ1-5, is NAGVMQNPRHLVRRRGQEARLRCSPMKGHSHVYWYRQLPEEGLKFMVYLQKENIIDESGMPKERFSAEFPKEGPSILRIQQVVRGDSAAYFCATSGGQGQPQHFGDGTRLSIL.

In its sample, this clonotype was seen a few times. The J gene is TRBJ1-1, the V gene TRBV7-9; D is unclear. The CDR3 loop spans 14 amino acids. Germline assignment: CDR1 SEHNR and CDR2 FQNEAQ (reference sequence). Trimming pared 4 bases from V and 1 base from J, leaving 10 bases between. CDR3 in amino acids: CASSSKAGNTEAFF. CDR3 DNA: TGTGCCAGCAGCTCAAAGGCGGGGAACACTGAAGCTTTCTTT.

The genes are TRBV5-5 and TRBJ2-5; 10 bases are shared with TRBD1. V was pared by 0 bases and J by 5 bases, with 7 bases of the junction left unmatched. Germline-derived CDR1 and CDR2 are SGHKS and YYEKEE (reference sequence). The CDR3 length is 16 residues. The DNA of the CDR3 is TGTGCCAGCAGCTTGGTGGTGGGACAGGGGTGGGAGACCCAGTACTTC. Translation gives CASSLVVGQGWETQYF. The full variable domain, with the rest looked up from reference TRBV5-5 and TRBJ2-5, is DAGVTQSPTHLIKTRGQQVTLRCSPISGHKSVSWYQQVLGQGPQFIFQYYEKEERGRGNFPDRFSARQFPNYSSELNVNALLLGDSALYLCASSLVVGQGWETQYFGPGTRLLVL.

CDR3 in DNA: TGTGCCACCAGCAGCCCCCCCGGGACTGGGGAGACCCAGTACTTC. Translating it yields CATSSPPGTGETQYF. This chain links TRBV15 with TRBJ2-5; the D gene is possibly TRBD2 (6 bases). The CDR3 length is 15 residues. The V and J ends lost 3 bases and 5 bases respectively, with 16 bases between them. Germline loops: CDR1 LNHNV, CDR2 YYDKDF (reference sequence).

This clonotype came up a few times. V usage is TRBV20-1 and J usage is TRBJ1-2; D might be TRBD1 (5 bases). CDR3 length: 15 amino acids. Germline V gene lookup returns CDR1 DFQATT and CDR2 SNEGSKA (reference sequence). V lost 1 base to trimming and J lost 7 bases, with 19 bases between them. Here the CDR3 DNA reads TGCAGTGCTAGAGCCCTGGGGCAGGCGAAGGCTGGCTACACCTTC. Protein sequence: CSARALGQAKAGYTF.